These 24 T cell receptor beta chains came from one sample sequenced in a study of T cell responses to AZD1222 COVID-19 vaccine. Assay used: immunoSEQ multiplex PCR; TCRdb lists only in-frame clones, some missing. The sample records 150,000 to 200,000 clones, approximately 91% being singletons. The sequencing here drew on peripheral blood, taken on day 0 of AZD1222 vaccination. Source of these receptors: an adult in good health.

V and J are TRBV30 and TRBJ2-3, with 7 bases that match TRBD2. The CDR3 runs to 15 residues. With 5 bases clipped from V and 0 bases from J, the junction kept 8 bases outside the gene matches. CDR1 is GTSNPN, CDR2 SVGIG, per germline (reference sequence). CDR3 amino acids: CAWARLAASTDTQYF. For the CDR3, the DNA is TGTGCCTGGGCCCGACTAGCAGCTAGCACAGATACGCAGTATTTT.

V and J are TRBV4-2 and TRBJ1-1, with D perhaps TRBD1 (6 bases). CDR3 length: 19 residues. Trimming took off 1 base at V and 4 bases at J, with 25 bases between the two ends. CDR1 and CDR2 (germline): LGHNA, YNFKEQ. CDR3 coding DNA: TGTGCCAGCAGCCAAGCTACCTTTAAGCCGGGACACCCTATCACTGAAGCTTTCTTT. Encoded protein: CASSQATFKPGHPITEAFF.

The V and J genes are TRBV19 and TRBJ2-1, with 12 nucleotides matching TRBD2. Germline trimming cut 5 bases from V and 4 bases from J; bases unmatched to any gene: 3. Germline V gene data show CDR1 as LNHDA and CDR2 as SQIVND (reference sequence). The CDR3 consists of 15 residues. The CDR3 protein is CASSRTSGTYNEQFF. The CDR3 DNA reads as TGTGCCAGTAGTCGGACTAGCGGGACTTACAATGAGCAGTTCTTC.

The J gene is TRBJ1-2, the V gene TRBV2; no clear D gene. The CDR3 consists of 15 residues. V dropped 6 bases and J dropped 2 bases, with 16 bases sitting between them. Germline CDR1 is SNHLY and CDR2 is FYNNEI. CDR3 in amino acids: CASSPTDAWNYGYTF. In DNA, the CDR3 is TGTGCCAGCAGCCCGACCGACGCCTGGAACTATGGCTACACCTTC.

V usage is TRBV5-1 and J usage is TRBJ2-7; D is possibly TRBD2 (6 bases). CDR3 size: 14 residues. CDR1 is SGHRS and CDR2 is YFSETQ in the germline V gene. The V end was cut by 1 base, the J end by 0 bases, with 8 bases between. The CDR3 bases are TGCGCCAGCAGCTTGCCCGGGAGCTCCTACGAGCAGTACTTC. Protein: CASSLPGSSYEQYF.

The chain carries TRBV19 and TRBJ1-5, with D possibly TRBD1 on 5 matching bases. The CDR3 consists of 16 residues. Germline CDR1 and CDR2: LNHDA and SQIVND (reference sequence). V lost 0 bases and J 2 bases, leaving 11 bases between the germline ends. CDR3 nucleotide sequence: TGTGCCAGTAGTATAGATGGGGGTATGGGCAATCAGCCCCAGCATTTT. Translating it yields CASSIDGGMGNQPQHF.

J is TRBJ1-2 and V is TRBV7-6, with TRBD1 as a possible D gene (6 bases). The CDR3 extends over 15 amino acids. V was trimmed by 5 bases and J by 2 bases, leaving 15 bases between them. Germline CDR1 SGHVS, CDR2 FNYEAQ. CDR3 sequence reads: CASSPGGQQNYGYTF. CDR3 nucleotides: TGTGCCAGCAGCCCAGGCGGACAGCAAAACTATGGCTACACCTTC.

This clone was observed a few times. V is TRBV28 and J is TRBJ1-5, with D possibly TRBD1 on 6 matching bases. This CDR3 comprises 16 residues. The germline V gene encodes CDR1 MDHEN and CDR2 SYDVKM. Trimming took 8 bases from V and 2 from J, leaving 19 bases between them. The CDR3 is CASSTPRGIRNQPQHF. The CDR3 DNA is TGTGCCAGCTCCACCCCGAGGGGGATCCGCAATCAGCCCCAGCATTTT. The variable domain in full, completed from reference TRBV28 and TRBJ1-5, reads DVKVTQSSRYLVKRTGEKVFLECVQDMDHENMFWYRQDPGLGLRLIYFSYDVKMKEKGDIPEGYSVSREKKERFSLILESASTNQTSMYLCASSTPRGIRNQPQHFGDGTRLSIL.

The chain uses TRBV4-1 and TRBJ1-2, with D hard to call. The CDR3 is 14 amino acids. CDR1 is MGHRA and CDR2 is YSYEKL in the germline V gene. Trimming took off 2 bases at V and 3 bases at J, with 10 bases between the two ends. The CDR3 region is CASSQIGSHYGYTF. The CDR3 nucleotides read TGCGCCAGCAGCCAAATCGGGTCACACTATGGCTACACCTTC.

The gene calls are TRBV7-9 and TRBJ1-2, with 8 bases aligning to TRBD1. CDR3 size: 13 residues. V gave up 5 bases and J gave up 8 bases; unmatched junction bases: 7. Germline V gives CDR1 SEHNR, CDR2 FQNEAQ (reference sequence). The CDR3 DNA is TGTGCCAGCAGCATGGGACAGGCGCGGGGCTACACCTTC. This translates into CASSMGQARGYTF.

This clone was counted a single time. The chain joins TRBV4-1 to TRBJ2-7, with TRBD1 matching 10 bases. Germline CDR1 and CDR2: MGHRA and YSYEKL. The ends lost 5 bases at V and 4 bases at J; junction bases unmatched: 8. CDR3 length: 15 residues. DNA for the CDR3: TGCGCCAGCAGCGCAAGACAGGGGGCTTCTTACGAGCAGTACTTC. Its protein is CASSARQGASYEQYF.

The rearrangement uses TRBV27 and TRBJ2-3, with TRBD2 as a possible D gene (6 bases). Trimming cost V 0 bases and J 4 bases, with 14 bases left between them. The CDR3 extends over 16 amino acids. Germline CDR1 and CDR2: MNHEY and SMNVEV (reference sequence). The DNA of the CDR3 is TGTGCCAGCAGTTTATCGTCCGCGGGGAACCCAGATACGCAGTATTTT. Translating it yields CASSLSSAGNPDTQYF.

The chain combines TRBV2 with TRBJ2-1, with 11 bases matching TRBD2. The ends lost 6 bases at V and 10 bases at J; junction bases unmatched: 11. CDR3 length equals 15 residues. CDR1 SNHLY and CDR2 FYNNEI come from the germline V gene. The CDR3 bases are TGTGCCAGCAGGTCTACTAGCGGGAGCTTGCGGGAGCAGTTCTTC. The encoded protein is CASRSTSGSLREQFF.

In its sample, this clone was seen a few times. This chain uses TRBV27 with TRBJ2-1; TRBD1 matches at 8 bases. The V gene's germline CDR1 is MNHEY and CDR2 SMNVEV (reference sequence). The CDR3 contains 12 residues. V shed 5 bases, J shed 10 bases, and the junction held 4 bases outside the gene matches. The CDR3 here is CASSGHRGEQFF. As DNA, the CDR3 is TGTGCCAGCAGTGGACACAGGGGGGAGCAGTTCTTC.

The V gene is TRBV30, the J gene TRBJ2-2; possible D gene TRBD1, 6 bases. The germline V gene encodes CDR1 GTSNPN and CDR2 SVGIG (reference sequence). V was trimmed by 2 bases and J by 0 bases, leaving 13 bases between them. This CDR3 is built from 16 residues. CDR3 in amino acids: CAWSPLGTTNTGELFF. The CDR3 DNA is TGTGCCTGGAGTCCTCTGGGGACAACGAACACCGGGGAGCTGTTTTTT.

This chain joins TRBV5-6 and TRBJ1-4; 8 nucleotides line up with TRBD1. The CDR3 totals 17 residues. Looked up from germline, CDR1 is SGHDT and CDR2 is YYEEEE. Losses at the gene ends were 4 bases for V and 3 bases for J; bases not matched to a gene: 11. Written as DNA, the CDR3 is TGTGCCAGCAGCCCCACGGGGGGACAGGAGGCTAATGAAAAACTGTTTTTT. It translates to CASSPTGGQEANEKLFF.

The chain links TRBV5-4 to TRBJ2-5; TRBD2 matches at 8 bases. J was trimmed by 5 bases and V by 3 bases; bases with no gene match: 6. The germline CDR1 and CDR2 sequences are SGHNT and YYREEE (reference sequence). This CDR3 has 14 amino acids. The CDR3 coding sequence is TGTGCCAGCAGCTCCGGGACTAGAATCGAGACCCAGTACTTC. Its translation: CASSSGTRIETQYF.

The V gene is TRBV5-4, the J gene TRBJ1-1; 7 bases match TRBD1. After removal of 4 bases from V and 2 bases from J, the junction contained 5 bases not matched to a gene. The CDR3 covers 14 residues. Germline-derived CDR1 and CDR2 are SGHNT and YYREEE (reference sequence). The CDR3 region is CASSAGQRNTEAFF. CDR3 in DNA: TGTGCCAGCAGCGCGGGACAGCGAAACACTGAAGCTTTCTTT.

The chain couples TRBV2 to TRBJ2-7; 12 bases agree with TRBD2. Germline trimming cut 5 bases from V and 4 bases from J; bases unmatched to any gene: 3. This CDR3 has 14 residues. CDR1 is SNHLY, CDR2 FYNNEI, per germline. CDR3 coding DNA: TGTGCCAGCAGTAGGGGACTAGCGGGTTACGAGCAGTACTTC. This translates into CASSRGLAGYEQYF.

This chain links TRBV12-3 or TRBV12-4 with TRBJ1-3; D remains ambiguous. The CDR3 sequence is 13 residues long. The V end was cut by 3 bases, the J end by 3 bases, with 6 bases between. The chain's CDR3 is CASSLGNGNTIYF. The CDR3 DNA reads TGTGCCAGCAGTTTGGGTAATGGAAACACCATATATTTT.

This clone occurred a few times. The CDR3 loop reads CASSAREGNNQPQHF. The CDR3 DNA reads as TGTGCCAGTAGTGCCCGCGAAGGCAACAATCAGCCCCAGCATTTT. The V gene is TRBV19, the J gene TRBJ1-5, with unresolved D. This CDR3 has 15 amino acids. Germline assignment: CDR1 LNHDA and CDR2 SQIVND (reference sequence). V dropped 5 bases and J dropped 3 bases, with 14 bases sitting between them.

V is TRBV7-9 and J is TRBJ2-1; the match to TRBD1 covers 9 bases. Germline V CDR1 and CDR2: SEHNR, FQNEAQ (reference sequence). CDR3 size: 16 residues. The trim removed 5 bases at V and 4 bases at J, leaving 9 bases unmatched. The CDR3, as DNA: TGTGCCAGCAGCCGGACCGGGACAGGGACTTACAATGAGCAGTTCTTC. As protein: CASSRTGTGTYNEQFF. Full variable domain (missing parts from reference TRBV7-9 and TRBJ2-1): DTGVSQNPRHKITKRGQNVTFRCDPISEHNRLYWYRQTLGQGPEFLTYFQNEAQLEKSRLLSDRFSAERPKGSFSTLEIQRTEQGDSAMYLCASSRTGTGTYNEQFFGPGTRLTVL.

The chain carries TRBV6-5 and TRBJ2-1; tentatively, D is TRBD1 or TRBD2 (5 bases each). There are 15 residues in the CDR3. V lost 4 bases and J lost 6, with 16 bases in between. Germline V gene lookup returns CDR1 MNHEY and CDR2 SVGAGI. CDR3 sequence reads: CASSSQNPGANEQFF. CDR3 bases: TGTGCCAGCAGTTCCCAGAACCCCGGGGCCAATGAGCAGTTCTTC.

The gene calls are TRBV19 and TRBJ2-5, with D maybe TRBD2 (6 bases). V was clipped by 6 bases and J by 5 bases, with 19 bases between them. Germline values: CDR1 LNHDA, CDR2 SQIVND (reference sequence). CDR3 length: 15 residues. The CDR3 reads CASSPRRRVGETQYF. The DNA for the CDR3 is TGTGCCAGTAGCCCGCGGCGGAGGGTCGGGGAGACCCAGTACTTC.